This T cell receptor beta chain was sequenced for a study of blood T cell repertoires in COVID-19. Overall study: Some COVID-19 samples were acute and others convalescent; all came from the United States, Italy and Spain. T cells, B-cell-depleted T cells, or PBMCs provided the cDNA or gDNA that served as material.

The germline V gene encodes CDR1 LGHDT and CDR2 YNNKEL (reference sequence). Trimming removed 0 bases from V and 4 bases from J, with 12 bases in between. The CDR3 length is 15 residues. This clone was counted between two and nine times. As processed by the authors: Quantification of nucleated cells was approximated via reference gene primer amplification. Profiling relied on immunoSEQ multiplex PCR, and the TCRdb table lists in-frame clones only, not all of them. V, J and clone size derive from that table, while D and trimming were established from the DNA sequence. Of 150,000 or so clones listed, around 81% are singletons.

The rearrangement links TRBV3-1 (or the pseudogene TRBV3-2) to TRBJ1-2; the D is unclear. The clonotype originates from a man aged 55 to 70 with active or convalescent COVID-19. The sequencing input was peripheral blood. CDR3 DNA sequence: TGTGCCAGCAGCCAAGAAGGAGGAACGCCCTATGGCTACACCTTC. Its protein is CASSQEGGTPYGYTF.